This T cell receptor (beta chain) was sequenced in a study of cytomegalovirus exposure and HLA in healthy donors. Study-level findings and limits: Highly shared variants forming one cluster were likely a sequencing artifact. Most subjects' HLA-A and HLA-B alleles were reportedly predicted from TCR beta sequences.

The PCR was carried out with 60 Vbeta primers and 13 Jbeta primers. Produced via immunoSEQ multiplex PCR; TCRdb's table is partial and in-frame only. The profile shows approximately 87,000 clones, 70% to 90% of them singletons. As to this clone: Its antigen is unknown.

Trimming took off 4 bases at V and 3 bases at J, with 17 bases between the two ends. The CDR3 contains 15 residues. CDR1 is SGHDT and CDR2 is YYEEEE in the germline V gene. The source is a young woman in good health and CMV-seropositive. The V gene is TRBV5-6, the J gene TRBJ2-7, with D possibly TRBD2 on 6 matching bases. The sample taken for sequencing was PBMCs. In DNA form, the CDR3 reads TGTGCCAGCAGCCCTCAAAACGGGGGAGGCTACGAGCAGTACTTC. This sequence encodes CASSPQNGGGYEQYF.